These T cell receptor beta chains were read from a single sample in a study of shared clonotypes between healthy human individuals. Using immunoSEQ multiplex PCR, the repertoire was profiled, and TCRdb retains in-frame clones only, with some absent. The sample lists about 110,000 clones, about 63% occurring once. Sequenced: memory CD8+ T cells sorted from blood. These receptors all come from a woman aged 25 to 39 in good health. CDR3s include the opening cysteine and the closing phenylalanine or tryptophan. The order of the fields is J gene, V gene, CDR3 length, D gene, clone size, CDR3 DNA, CDR3 protein. D genes are given only for firm matches. Some rows mark clone size as missing; the rest say once, few, many or name a class of expanded clone.

TRBJ2-6	TRBV6-1	15	NA	many	TGTGCCAGCAGTGCAGATTTGTCTGGGGCCAACGTCCTGACTTTC	CASSADLSGANVLTF
TRBJ1-5	TRBV7-9	14	NA	NA	TGTGCCAGCAGCGTAGAAGGCGGGAGTCAGCCCCAGCATTTT	CASSVEGGSQPQHF
TRBJ2-7	TRBV7-9	18	TRBD2	NA	TGTGCCAGCAGCTCCTGGGGACTAGCGGGAGTCGGCGCCTACGAGCAGTACTTC	CASSSWGLAGVGAYEQYF
TRBJ1-2	TRBV12-5	13	NA	NA	TGTGCTAGTGGTTCACAGGGTTTCTATGGCTACACCTTC	CASGSQGFYGYTF
TRBJ2-7	TRBV19	13	TRBD1	NA	TGTGCCAGCACGACAGGGGGCTGGTCTAAGCAGTACTTC	CASTTGGWSKQYF
TRBJ2-1	TRBV2	13	NA	NA	TGTGCCAGCAGTTCAGATCCCTACAATGAGCAGTTCTTC	CASSSDPYNEQFF
TRBJ2-6	TRBV23-1	20	NA	NA	TGCGCCAGCAGTCGTTCTGAGTGGGGGGGCCCGTCCACTGGGGCCAACGTCCTGACTTTC	CASSRSEWGGPSTGANVLTF
TRBJ1-1	TRBV16	14	NA	NA	TGTGCCAGCAGCCTCGGACGGGGGAACACTGAAGCTTTCTTT	CASSLGRGNTEAFF
TRBJ2-3	TRBV7-8	12	NA	NA	TGTGCCAGCAGCTTCTTCATGGATACGCAGTATTTT	CASSFFMDTQYF
TRBJ1-1	TRBV5-4	13	NA	NA	TGTGCCAGCAGCTTACCGGGGGACACTGAAGCTTTCTTT	CASSLPGDTEAFF
TRBJ2-7	TRBV27	14	NA	NA	TGTGCCAGCAGTATGGGGGGGGCGCGATACGAGCAGTACTTC	CASSMGGARYEQYF
TRBJ2-5	TRBV28	15	TRBD2	NA	TGTGCCAGCAGTATAAGGACTAGCGGGAAAGAGACCCAGTACTTC	CASSIRTSGKETQYF
TRBJ1-5	TRBV23-1	16	NA	NA	TGCGCCAGCAGTCAATCAGGCGGAGCCGGCAATCAGCCCCAGCATTTT	CASSQSGGAGNQPQHF
TRBJ1-1	TRBV27	13	NA	many	TGTGCCAGCAGTTACAAGTACGGCACTGAAGCTTTCTTT	CASSYKYGTEAFF
TRBJ2-1	TRBV7-3	16	TRBD2	NA	TGTGCCAGCAGCTTATCCGCGGGAGAGGTCTACAATGAGCAGTTCTTC	CASSLSAGEVYNEQFF
TRBJ2-7	TRBV19	16	NA	NA	TGTGCCAGTAGTCCCGAGTGGAGGGGACCCTCCTACGAGCAGTACTTC	CASSPEWRGPSYEQYF
TRBJ2-1	TRBV4-1	14	NA	NA	TGCGCCAGCAGCCGCGGGTCCTCCTACAATGAGCAGTTCTTC	CASSRGSSYNEQFF